The next 27 T cell receptor beta chains were all read from a single sample in a study of post-analysis software for immune sequencing data. Each TCR beta cDNA library carried unique molecular identifiers. TCRdb used MiXCR to reprocess the PCR reads, holding one entry per CDR3 protein. In the table there are approximately 570,000 distinct CDR3 sequences, roughly 47% of which are singletons. Study-wide results and caveats: Patients showed TRBV5-6, TRBV5-1 and TRBV20-1 among a few TRBV segments more frequent than in controls.

These TCRs' antigens remain unknown. The sequenced sample consisted of blood. The receptors here all came from a girl aged 10 to 17 with multiple sclerosis.

In this sample, this clonotype turned up a few times. The chain carries TRBV20-1 and TRBJ2-7, with 11 bases matching TRBD1. CDR3 length: 16 amino acids. V shed 0 bases, J shed 6 bases, and the junction held 10 bases outside the gene matches. Germline V CDR1 and CDR2: DFQATT, SNEGSKA (reference sequence). Written as DNA, the CDR3 is TGCAGTGCTAGAGACCCGGGACAGGGGGGGGTGAGCGAGCAGTACTTC. It encodes CSARDPGQGGVSEQYF.

The gene calls are TRBV29-1 and TRBJ1-1; 8 bases match TRBD1. Germline CDR1 is SQVTM and CDR2 is ANQGSEA. This CDR3 comprises 12 residues. With V trimmed by 6 bases and J by 1 base, 1 base remained unmatched. Here the CDR3 reads CSVQGANTEAFF. The CDR3 nucleotides are TGCAGCGTGCAGGGGGCGAACACTGAAGCTTTCTTT.

This chain links TRBV12-3 or TRBV12-4 with TRBJ2-5; D not resolved. The CDR3 covers 13 residues. V lost 7 bases to trimming and J lost 5 bases, with 14 bases between them. As DNA, the CDR3 is TGTGCCAGCATCCGGTCGGTTGGGGAGACCCAGTACTTC. Amino acids: CASIRSVGETQYF.

This clonotype was seen only a few times. V usage is TRBV4-1 and J usage is TRBJ2-5; 11 bases are shared with TRBD2. The CDR3 is made up of 15 amino acids. V lost 4 bases to trimming and J lost 4 bases; unmatched junction nucleotides: 5. The germline V gene has CDR1 MGHRA and CDR2 YSYEKL. CDR3 DNA sequence: TGCGCCAGCAGCCGTACCCTAGCGGGAGGAGAGACCCAGTACTTC. Translating gives CASSRTLAGGETQYF.

Only a few counts were recorded for this clonotype. The chain combines TRBV5-1 with TRBJ2-5; D is unresolved. The ends were cut back, 0 bases at V and 4 bases at J, with 13 bases in the middle. Germline CDR1 reads SGHRS; CDR2 reads YFSETQ. The CDR3 loop spans 15 amino acids. In DNA form, the CDR3 reads TGCGCCAGCAGCTTGGCCCCCTCAGAAGGAGAGACCCAGTACTTC. It is translated as CASSLAPSEGETQYF.

This clonotype occurred a few times. This CDR3 is CASSNSPDLEAFF. CDR3 nucleotides: TGTGCCAGCAGCAACTCACCGGACCTTGAAGCTTTCTTT. The chain employs TRBV12-3 or TRBV12-4 and TRBJ1-1; no firm D call. The CDR3 is 13 residues long. V shed 6 bases and J shed 7 bases, with 15 bases lying between them.

The CDR3 sequence is CASSLEAGIYSPLHF. CDR3 nucleotides: TGTGCCAGCAGCTTAGAGGCAGGAATCTATTCACCCCTCCACTTT. The rearrangement links TRBV7-9 to TRBJ1-6; no firm D call. The CDR3 runs to 15 residues. V dropped 1 base and J dropped 8 bases, with 12 bases sitting between them. Germline values: CDR1 SEHNR, CDR2 FQNEAQ (reference sequence).

V is TRBV10-3 and J is TRBJ2-7; 7 bases align to TRBD2. Germline loops: CDR1 ENHRY, CDR2 SYGVKD. The J segment lost 4 bases and the V segment lost 0 bases, leaving 6 bases of the junction unmatched. The CDR3 loop spans 15 amino acids. CDR3: CAISESGGSGYEQYF. The CDR3 DNA sequence: TGTGCCATCAGTGAGTCTGGCGGGAGCGGATACGAGCAGTACTTC.

The V and J genes are TRBV28 and TRBJ1-4; D not certain. V shed 3 bases and J shed 7 bases, with 6 bases lying between them. CDR1 MDHEN and CDR2 SYDVKM come from the germline V gene. This CDR3 has 12 amino acids. The CDR3 coding sequence is TGTGCCAGCAGTTTTTCCTTTGAAAAACTGTTTTTT. Protein: CASSFSFEKLFF.

This clonotype was observed a handful of times. V is TRBV5-1 and J is TRBJ2-5; no clear D gene. Trimming cost V 0 bases and J 7 bases, with 16 bases left between them. Germline values: CDR1 SGHRS, CDR2 YFSETQ. The CDR3 is 15 amino acids. The CDR3 loop is CASSLARVGEGTQYF. As DNA, the CDR3 is TGCGCCAGCAGCTTGGCCCGGGTCGGTGAAGGGACCCAGTACTTC.

The chain combines TRBV24-1 with TRBJ2-1; D gene ambiguous. V shed 9 bases and J shed 0 bases, with 11 bases lying between them. Germline-derived CDR1 and CDR2 are KGHDR and SFDVKD. The CDR3 length is 14 residues. Here the CDR3 reads CATSSESSYNEQFF. CDR3 coding DNA: TGTGCCACCTCGTCCGAGAGCTCCTACAATGAGCAGTTCTTC.

This clonotype was detected a few times. The J gene is TRBJ2-1, the V gene TRBV9; D ambiguous. Germline V gene sequence: CDR1 SGDLS, CDR2 YYNGEE. The CDR3 has 15 residues. With 0 bases removed from V and 0 bases from J, the gap between germline ends came to 7 bases. Here the CDR3 reads CASSVEVGSYNEQFF. CDR3 DNA: TGTGCCAGCAGCGTAGAGGTCGGCTCCTACAATGAGCAGTTCTTC.

The chain recombines TRBV4-2 with TRBJ1-1, with D hard to call. Germline V CDR1 and CDR2: LGHNA, YNFKEQ. The CDR3 length is 14 residues. Trimming took off 0 bases at V and 3 bases at J, with 8 bases between the two ends. The CDR3 is CASSQDRAYTEAFF. For the CDR3, the DNA is TGTGCCAGCAGCCAAGATCGGGCCTACACTGAAGCTTTCTTT.

In DNA, the CDR3 is TGTGCCATCAGTGAGTCCGGGACTAGCGGGAGCCTTGGGGCCAACGTCCTGACTTTC. It specifies CAISESGTSGSLGANVLTF. The chain joins TRBV10-3 to TRBJ2-6, with 14 bases fitting TRBD2. The CDR3 length is 19 residues. Germline V gene lookup returns CDR1 ENHRY and CDR2 SYGVKD. With V trimmed by 0 bases and J by 3 bases, 4 bases remained unmatched.

This clonotype was observed a few times. V usage is TRBV7-2 and J usage is TRBJ2-3, with 12 bases that match TRBD2. This CDR3 region has 19 residues. Germline CDR1 is SGHTA and CDR2 is FQGNSA. The V gene end was trimmed by 4 bases and the J gene end by 1 base; junction bases not matched to a gene: 12. As DNA, the CDR3 is TGTGCCAGCAGCTCCAGGACTAGCGGGATTTACCTTGGCACAGATACGCAGTATTTT. As protein: CASSSRTSGIYLGTDTQYF.

The rearrangement uses TRBV6-6 and TRBJ1-2, with D perhaps TRBD1 (6 bases). CDR1 is MNHNY and CDR2 is SVGAGI in the germline V gene (reference sequence). V was clipped by 2 bases and J by 3 bases, with 10 bases between them. This CDR3 contains 14 residues. The CDR3 region has the DNA TGTGCCAGCAGTTACGGACAGCTTTACTATGGCTACACCTTC. Protein: CASSYGQLYYGYTF.

The sample holds a few counts of this clonotype. The J gene is TRBJ2-5, the V gene TRBV20-1; D is possibly TRBD2 (5 bases). V lost 4 bases to trimming and J lost 4 bases, with 16 bases between them. CDR3 size: 14 residues. CDR1 and CDR2 (germline): DFQATT, SNEGSKA (reference sequence). The CDR3 here is CSAKEAGFLETQYF. The DNA of the CDR3 is TGCAGTGCTAAAGAGGCGGGTTTCTTAGAGACCCAGTACTTC.

The chain couples TRBV9 to TRBJ2-3; D may be TRBD1 (6 bases). The CDR3 is 15 residues long. Germline loops: CDR1 SGDLS, CDR2 YYNGEE. The V end was cut by 2 bases, the J end by 5 bases, with 15 bases between. The CDR3 bases are TGTGCCAGCAGCGTTCCGTTAGGGGGAAAAGATACGCAGTATTTT. Its translation is CASSVPLGGKDTQYF. The full variable domain, its missing parts supplied by reference TRBV9 and TRBJ2-3, is DSGVTQTPKHLITATGQRVTLRCSPRSGDLSVYWYQQSLDQGLQFLIQYYNGEERAKGNILERFSAQQFPDLHSELNLSSLELGDSALYFCASSVPLGGKDTQYFGPGTRLTVL.

The gene calls are TRBV4-2 and TRBJ1-1, with TRBD1 identical over 7 bases. CDR1 and CDR2 from the germline V gene are LGHNA and YNFKEQ. Germline trimming cut 1 base from V and 5 bases from J; bases unmatched to any gene: 4. The CDR3 has 14 amino acids. CDR3 protein: CASSQAGGGTEAFF. The CDR3 DNA reads as TGTGCCAGCAGCCAAGCAGGGGGAGGGACTGAAGCTTTCTTT.

The gene calls are TRBV5-6 and TRBJ1-2; D perhaps matches TRBD1 (5 bases). Germline V CDR1 and CDR2: SGHDT, YYEEEE. The CDR3 totals 15 residues. V was cut by 0 bases and J by 4 bases, with 13 bases left in between. The CDR3: CASSLGPAGTYGYTF. As DNA, the CDR3 is TGTGCCAGCAGCTTGGGACCGGCAGGGACCTATGGCTACACCTTC.

The genes are TRBV12-3 or TRBV12-4 and TRBJ1-1, with TRBD1 matching over 7 bases. Losses at the gene ends were 6 bases for V and 6 bases for J; bases not matched to a gene: 10. This CDR3 has 14 amino acids. CDR3 residues: CASRRVTGEPEAFF. The CDR3 DNA reads TGTGCCAGCAGGAGGGTCACAGGGGAGCCTGAAGCTTTCTTT.

The V call is TRBV5-1, the J call TRBJ2-3, with TRBD2 identical over 8 bases. The CDR3 loop spans 14 amino acids. Germline CDR1 reads SGHRS; CDR2 reads YFSETQ. J gave up 4 bases and V 4 bases, and 5 bases lay outside the gene matches. CDR3 coding DNA: TGCGCCAGCAGCACAGGGACTAGGGCAGATACGCAGTATTTT. Protein sequence: CASSTGTRADTQYF.

The CDR3 spells CAISEDSLQETQYF. As DNA, the CDR3 is TGTGCCATCAGTGAGGACTCGCTCCAAGAGACCCAGTACTTC. The J gene is TRBJ2-5, the V gene TRBV10-3; no definite D call. Germline V gene lookup returns CDR1 ENHRY and CDR2 SYGVKD. V lost 2 bases and J 1 base, leaving 8 bases between the germline ends. The CDR3 spans 14 residues.

In regard to this clonotype: An end of the junction differs from the germline gene, which may be a read error. The gene calls are TRBV20-1 and TRBJ2-1; 7 bases map to TRBD2. CDR1 and CDR2 (germline): DFQATT, SNEGSKA (reference sequence). The CDR3 runs 11 residues. CDR3 sequence reads: CRARAGLEQFF. As DNA, the CDR3 is TGCAGGGCTAGAGCGGGACTTGAGCAGTTCTTC.

CDR3 sequence reads: CAISESTGASPLHF. Written as DNA, the CDR3 is TGTGCCATCAGTGAGTCGACAGGGGCCTCACCCCTCCACTTT. The V call is TRBV10-3, the J call TRBJ1-6, with 8 bases matching TRBD1. V was pared by 0 bases and J by 10 bases, with 2 bases of the junction left unmatched. This CDR3 is built from 14 residues. Per germline, CDR1 ENHRY and CDR2 SYGVKD.

This clonotype occurred a few times. The CDR3 spells CASSHLRAGELFF. CDR3 nucleotide sequence: TGTGCCAGCAGCCATCTCCGGGCCGGGGAGCTGTTTTTT. The V and J genes are TRBV3-1 and TRBJ2-2; D ambiguous. The CDR3 has 13 amino acids. Germline V gene data show CDR1 as LGHDT and CDR2 as YNNKEL (reference sequence). Trimming cost V 3 bases and J 6 bases, with 8 bases left between them.

This clonotype was detected only a few times. This chain connects TRBV4-1 to TRBJ2-7; D not certain. V was trimmed by 4 bases and J by 6 bases, leaving 13 bases between them. This CDR3 contains 13 residues. CDR1 is MGHRA and CDR2 is YSYEKL in the germline V gene. CDR3 nucleotide sequence: TGCGCCAGCAGCCTCGGTGGGCAGGCCGAGCAGTACTTC. It specifies CASSLGGQAEQYF.